These 27 T cell receptor beta chains share one sample of origin, sequenced in a study of blood T cell repertoires in COVID-19. Assay: immunoSEQ multiplex PCR; the TCRdb copy retains only in-frame clones and omits some. This sample has some 200,000 clones, with approximately 83% found just once. Sequencing was carried out using peripheral blood. These receptors came from a woman between 25 and 40 years old who had recovered from COVID-19.

This chain uses TRBV7-9 with TRBJ1-1; the D gene is possibly TRBD1 (5 bases). The germline gives CDR1 SEHNR, CDR2 FQNEAQ (reference sequence). The V and J ends lost 2 bases and 5 bases respectively, with 9 bases between them. This CDR3 region has 13 residues. CDR3 nucleotide sequence: TGTGCCAGCAGCTTACCGGGGGGGACTGAAGCTTTCTTT. It codes for CASSLPGGTEAFF.

V gene TRBV6-1 combines with J gene TRBJ2-7, with D maybe TRBD2 (5 bases). This CDR3 has 16 amino acids. Germline CDR1 is MNHNS and CDR2 is SASEGT. V gave up 3 bases and J gave up 1 base, with 16 bases separating them. CDR3 nucleotides: TGTGCCAGCAGTGATTGGGAGCGAGGGCTTTCCTACGAGCAGTACTTC. It yields the protein CASSDWERGLSYEQYF.

The V gene is TRBV28, the J gene TRBJ1-1; D unresolved. V lost 6 bases and J 3 bases, leaving 11 bases between the germline ends. The CDR3 runs to 13 residues. Germline CDR1 MDHEN, CDR2 SYDVKM. The CDR3 is CASRSPMYTEAFF. As DNA, the CDR3 is TGTGCCAGCAGGAGCCCAATGTACACTGAAGCTTTCTTT.

The chain recombines TRBV28 with TRBJ2-7; 8 bases match TRBD1. There are 13 residues in the CDR3. The germline V gene encodes CDR1 MDHEN and CDR2 SYDVKM. The ends lost 8 bases at V and 5 bases at J; junction bases unmatched: 8. The CDR3 reads CASYRTGSHEQYF. The CDR3 DNA reads as TGTGCCAGCTACCGGACAGGGAGCCACGAGCAGTACTTC. The full variable domain, with the rest looked up from reference TRBV28 and TRBJ2-7, is DVKVTQSSRYLVKRTGEKVFLECVQDMDHENMFWYRQDPGLGLRLIYFSYDVKMKEKGDIPEGYSVSREKKERFSLILESASTNQTSMYLCASYRTGSHEQYFGPGTRLTVT.

The rearrangement uses TRBV11-2 and TRBJ1-2, with 11 bases that match TRBD1. Per germline, CDR1 SGHAT and CDR2 FQNNGV. The CDR3 runs 13 residues. V lost 5 bases to trimming and J lost 4 bases; unmatched junction nucleotides: 0. The CDR3 DNA follows: TGTGCCAGCAGCGGGACAGGGGGCTATGGCTACACCTTC. Protein sequence: CASSGTGGYGYTF.

This chain uses TRBV5-1 with TRBJ2-6, with D possibly TRBD1 on 5 matching bases. Trimming took off 7 bases at V and 0 bases at J, with 14 bases between the two ends. The CDR3 covers 16 residues. The germline CDR1 and CDR2 sequences are SGHRS and YFSETQ. CDR3 DNA: TGCGCCAGCCGGAACTCGCAGGGCTCTGGGGCCAACGTCCTGACTTTC. This translates into CASRNSQGSGANVLTF.

This chain connects TRBV30 to TRBJ2-1; 9 positions match TRBD2. In germline, CDR1 is GTSNPN, CDR2 SVGIG (reference sequence). This CDR3 has 23 amino acids. V was clipped by 1 base and J by 0 bases; unmatched bases: 25. The CDR3 loop reads CAWSETQLRLPGLAVASYNEQFF. The DNA of the CDR3 is TGTGCCTGGAGTGAGACCCAGCTACGCCTACCGGGACTAGCTGTTGCCTCCTACAATGAGCAGTTCTTC.

The genes are TRBV19 and TRBJ2-5, with TRBD2 as a possible D gene (6 bases). Germline CDR1 and CDR2: LNHDA and SQIVND (reference sequence). The CDR3 runs to 14 residues. Deletions cut 0 bases from V and 9 bases from J, with 14 bases between. CDR3 sequence: CASSIDPGSGAQYF. CDR3 bases: TGTGCCAGTAGTATAGATCCTGGGTCGGGGGCCCAGTACTTC.

The rearrangement uses TRBV7-3 and TRBJ2-1, with 11 bases lining up with TRBD2. This CDR3 contains 15 residues. Germline CDR1 SGHTA, CDR2 FQGTGA. J lost 6 bases, V lost 3 bases, and 4 bases had no gene match. CDR3 sequence: CASSLGLAVINEQFF. The DNA for the CDR3 is TGTGCCAGCAGCTTGGGACTAGCGGTGATCAATGAGCAGTTCTTC.

The gene calls are TRBV3-1 (or the pseudogene TRBV3-2) and TRBJ1-6; unclear D gene. Trimming removed 4 bases at V and 6 bases at J, with 13 bases between. The CDR3 is made up of 15 amino acids. Germline values: CDR1 LGHDT, CDR2 YNNKEL (reference sequence). CDR3 sequence (DNA): TGTGCCAGCAGCCCCTGGGCGGGAGTTAATTCACCCCTCCACTTT. The encoded protein is CASSPWAGVNSPLHF.

The V and J genes are TRBV28 and TRBJ1-1; D is unresolved. V lost 5 bases and J lost 4, with 20 bases in between. Germline V gene data show CDR1 as MDHEN and CDR2 as SYDVKM. CDR3 length: 16 amino acids. The CDR3 sequence: CASSPILGPSRTEAFF. In DNA form, the CDR3 reads TGTGCCAGCAGTCCTATCCTTGGGCCCTCTCGCACTGAAGCTTTCTTT.

V usage is TRBV28 and J usage is TRBJ1-5; a weak D match, TRBD1 (5 bases). This CDR3 is built from 15 residues. The V end was cut by 2 bases, the J end by 2 bases, with 10 bases between. Germline CDR1 and CDR2: MDHEN and SYDVKM. The CDR3 sequence is CASSLLGGGNQPQHF. CDR3 nucleotide sequence: TGTGCCAGCAGTTTACTGGGGGGGGGCAATCAGCCCCAGCATTTT.

V and J are TRBV10-3 and TRBJ1-6; maybe TRBD1 (5 bases). V was pared by 0 bases and J by 9 bases, with 27 bases between. Germline loops: CDR1 ENHRY, CDR2 SYGVKD. This CDR3 has 20 residues. CDR3 DNA sequence: TGTGCCATCAGTGAGTCGAGGCGGGGGGGGAAGGACGGCTCTACTTCACCCCTCCACTTT. It translates to CAISESRRGGKDGSTSPLHF.

This clone was detected only a few times. The rearrangement uses TRBV6-4 and TRBJ1-1; 8 bases align to TRBD1. Germline V gene sequence: CDR1 MRHNA, CDR2 SNTAGT. V shed 4 bases and J 4 bases; nucleotides not matched to a gene: 2. This CDR3 comprises 13 residues. The CDR3 sequence: CASSAQGATEAFF. CDR3 DNA sequence: TGTGCCAGCAGTGCCCAGGGGGCCACTGAAGCTTTCTTT.

The CDR3: CASSLFDRVSNQPQHF. The CDR3 bases are TGTGCCAGCTCACTTTTTGACAGGGTGAGCAATCAGCCCCAGCATTTT. The V gene is TRBV18, the J gene TRBJ1-5; 7 bases fit TRBD1. Looked up from germline, CDR1 is KGHSH and CDR2 is LQKENI. J gave up 1 base and V 4 bases, and 7 bases lay outside the gene matches. CDR3 length equals 16 residues. The full variable domain, completed using reference TRBV18 and TRBJ1-5, is NAGVMQNPRHLVRRRGQEARLRCSPMKGHSHVYWYRQLPEEGLKFMVYLQKENIIDESGMPKERFSAEFPKEGPSILRIQQVVRGDSAAYFCASSLFDRVSNQPQHFGDGTRLSIL.

This chain uses TRBV28 with TRBJ1-3; perhaps TRBD1 as D (6 bases). This CDR3 has 16 amino acids. Germline V gives CDR1 MDHEN, CDR2 SYDVKM. Between the trimmed V and J ends, which lost 3 bases and 4 bases, there was a span of 16 bases. CDR3: CASSFQPGTLGNTIYF. DNA of the CDR3: TGTGCCAGCAGTTTCCAACCCGGGACACTCGGAAACACCATATATTTT.

This clone was observed a handful of times. The chain joins TRBV11-2 to TRBJ2-7, with D uncertain. The CDR3 totals 15 residues. Germline V gene data show CDR1 as SGHAT and CDR2 as FQNNGV. V was pared by 1 base and J by 7 bases, with 17 bases between. The CDR3 loop is CASSLGSGPGWEQYF. DNA for the CDR3: TGTGCCAGCAGCTTAGGATCAGGTCCAGGATGGGAGCAGTACTTC.

V and J are TRBV19 and TRBJ2-7; a weak D match, TRBD1 (5 bases). The CDR3 loop spans 15 amino acids. V lost 3 bases, J lost 4 bases, and 16 bases lay in between. Germline V lookup: CDR1 LNHDA, CDR2 SQIVND (reference sequence). The DNA of the CDR3 is TGTGCCAGTAGTATCGGTGGGGTAGGGGTATACGAGCAGTACTTC. The encoded protein is CASSIGGVGVYEQYF.

CDR3 in DNA: TGTGCCAGCAGTCCGGGTCAGGGCAGGACAGGGAGCGCGCAGTATTTT. This sequence encodes CASSPGQGRTGSAQYF. The chain couples TRBV28 to TRBJ2-3; 8 positions agree with TRBD1. J was trimmed by 10 bases and V by 5 bases; bases with no gene match: 17. CDR1 and CDR2 (germline): MDHEN, SYDVKM. This CDR3 comprises 16 residues.

The V and J genes are TRBV6-5 and TRBJ2-5, with a tentative D call TRBD1 (5 bases). The germline V gene has CDR1 MNHEY and CDR2 SVGAGI. The CDR3 has 14 amino acids. Trimming cost V 2 bases and J 4 bases, with 11 bases left between them. Here the CDR3 reads CASSYTTQGETQYF. CDR3 DNA: TGTGCCAGCAGTTACACAACTCAGGGAGAGACCCAGTACTTC.

The gene calls are TRBV27 and TRBJ2-5; 8 bases agree with TRBD2. The germline CDR1 and CDR2 sequences are MNHEY and SMNVEV (reference sequence). The CDR3 runs 14 residues. The junction had 9 bases not matched to a gene; V was cut back by 10 bases and J by 2 bases. The CDR3 sequence: CATVPTSEQETQYF. The CDR3, as DNA: TGTGCCACCGTACCGACTAGCGAGCAAGAGACCCAGTACTTC.

The chain uses TRBV27 and TRBJ2-1; 9 bases align to TRBD1. Germline V gene sequence: CDR1 MNHEY, CDR2 SMNVEV (reference sequence). The V gene end was trimmed by 8 bases and the J gene end by 9 bases; junction bases not matched to a gene: 11. CDR3 length: 14 amino acids. The CDR3 DNA follows: TGTGCCAGCTCTCCGGGACAGGGACTCACTGAGCAGTTCTTC. Its translation: CASSPGQGLTEQFF.

This clone occurred once. The CDR3 DNA reads as TGTGCCAGCATGGGGGTCCAGGGGGCATCTGAAGCTTTCTTT. The encoded protein is CASMGVQGASEAFF. The chain joins TRBV6-5 to TRBJ1-1; 8 positions match TRBD1. Germline trimming cut 7 bases from V and 6 bases from J; bases unmatched to any gene: 10. The germline V gene encodes CDR1 MNHEY and CDR2 SVGAGI. The CDR3 extends over 14 amino acids.

This clone turned up a few times. J is TRBJ2-2 and V is TRBV28; D unresolved. CDR3 size: 12 residues. The ends were cut back, 5 bases at V and 3 bases at J, with 4 bases in the middle. In germline, CDR1 is MDHEN, CDR2 SYDVKM. This CDR3 reads CASSRYTGELFF. In nucleotides, the CDR3 is TGTGCCAGCAGTCGTTACACCGGGGAGCTGTTTTTT. The full variable domain, in which reference TRBV28 and TRBJ2-2 provide the parts outside the CDR3, is DVKVTQSSRYLVKRTGEKVFLECVQDMDHENMFWYRQDPGLGLRLIYFSYDVKMKEKGDIPEGYSVSREKKERFSLILESASTNQTSMYLCASSRYTGELFFGEGSRLTVL.

V is TRBV5-1 and J is TRBJ2-7; TRBD2 agrees at 11 bases. V gave up 4 bases and J gave up 2 bases; unmatched junction bases: 8. Per the germline V gene, CDR1 is SGHRS and CDR2 is YFSETQ. The CDR3 covers 16 residues. The chain's CDR3 is CASSPTSGNLPYEQYF. As DNA, the CDR3 is TGCGCCAGCAGCCCGACTAGCGGGAACCTCCCCTACGAGCAGTACTTC.

The chain combines TRBV5-1 with TRBJ1-2, with D perhaps matching TRBD1 (5 bases). Trimming removed 4 bases from V and 5 bases from J, with 18 bases in between. The CDR3 length is 15 residues. CDR1 is SGHRS and CDR2 is YFSETQ in the germline V gene. Written as DNA, the CDR3 is TGCGCCAGCAGCCCTCCTTCCGCGACAGCGTATGGCTACACCTTC. As protein: CASSPPSATAYGYTF.

The chain has TRBV30 and TRBJ1-2; no reliable D call. Trimming shortened V by 4 bases and J by 2 bases, and 5 bases separated the two germline ends. The germline gives CDR1 GTSNPN, CDR2 SVGIG (reference sequence). This CDR3 contains 11 residues. In DNA, the CDR3 is TGTGCCTGGACCCCGAACTATGGCTACACCTTC. Amino acid sequence: CAWTPNYGYTF.